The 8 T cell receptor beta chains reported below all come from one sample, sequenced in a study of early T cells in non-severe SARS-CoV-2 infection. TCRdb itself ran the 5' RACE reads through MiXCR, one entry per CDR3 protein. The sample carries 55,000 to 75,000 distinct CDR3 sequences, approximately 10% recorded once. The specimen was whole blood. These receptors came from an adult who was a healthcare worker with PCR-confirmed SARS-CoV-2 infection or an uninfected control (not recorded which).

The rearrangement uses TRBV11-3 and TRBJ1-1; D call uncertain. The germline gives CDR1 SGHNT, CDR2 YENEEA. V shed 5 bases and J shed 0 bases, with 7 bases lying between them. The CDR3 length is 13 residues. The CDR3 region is CASSQAMNTEAFF. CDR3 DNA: TGTGCCAGCAGCCAGGCGATGAACACTGAAGCTTTCTTT.

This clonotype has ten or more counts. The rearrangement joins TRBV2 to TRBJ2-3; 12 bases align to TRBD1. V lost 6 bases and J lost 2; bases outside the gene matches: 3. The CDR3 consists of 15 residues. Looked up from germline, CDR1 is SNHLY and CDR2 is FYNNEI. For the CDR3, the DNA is TGTGCCAGCAGCGGGACAGGGGGCATCACAGATACGCAGTATTTT. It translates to CASSGTGGITDTQYF.

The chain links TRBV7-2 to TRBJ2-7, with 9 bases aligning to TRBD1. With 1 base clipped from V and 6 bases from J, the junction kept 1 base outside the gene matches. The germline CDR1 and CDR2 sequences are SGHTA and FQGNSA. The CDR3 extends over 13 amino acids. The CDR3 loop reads CASSLDRGLEQYF. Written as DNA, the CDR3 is TGTGCCAGCAGCTTAGACAGGGGGCTCGAGCAGTACTTC.

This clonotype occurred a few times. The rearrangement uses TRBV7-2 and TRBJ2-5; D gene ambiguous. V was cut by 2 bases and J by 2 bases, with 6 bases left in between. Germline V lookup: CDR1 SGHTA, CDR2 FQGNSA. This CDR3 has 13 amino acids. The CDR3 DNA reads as TGTGCCAGCAGCTTATGGCCGCAAGAGACCCAGTACTTC. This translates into CASSLWPQETQYF.

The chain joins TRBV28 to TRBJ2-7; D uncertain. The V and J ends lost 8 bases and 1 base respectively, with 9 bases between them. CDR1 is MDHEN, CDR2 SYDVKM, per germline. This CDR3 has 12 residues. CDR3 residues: CASQTNSYEQYF. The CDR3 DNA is TGTGCCAGCCAGACCAATTCCTACGAGCAGTACTTC. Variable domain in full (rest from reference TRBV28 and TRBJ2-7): DVKVTQSSRYLVKRTGEKVFLECVQDMDHENMFWYRQDPGLGLRLIYFSYDVKMKEKGDIPEGYSVSREKKERFSLILESASTNQTSMYLCASQTNSYEQYFGPGTRLTVT.

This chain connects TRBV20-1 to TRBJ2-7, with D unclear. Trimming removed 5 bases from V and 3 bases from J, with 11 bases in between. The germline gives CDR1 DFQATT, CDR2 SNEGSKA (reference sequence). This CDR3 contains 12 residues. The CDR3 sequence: CSARPELYEQYF. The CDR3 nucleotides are TGCAGTGCTCGACCAGAGCTCTACGAGCAGTACTTC.

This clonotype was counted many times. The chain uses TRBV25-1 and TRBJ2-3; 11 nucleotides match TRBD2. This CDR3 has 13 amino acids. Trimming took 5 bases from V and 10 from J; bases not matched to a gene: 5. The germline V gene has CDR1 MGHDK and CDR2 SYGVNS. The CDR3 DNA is TGTGCCAGCAGTCAACTAGCGGGAGTCTCGCAGTATTTT. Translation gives CASSQLAGVSQYF.

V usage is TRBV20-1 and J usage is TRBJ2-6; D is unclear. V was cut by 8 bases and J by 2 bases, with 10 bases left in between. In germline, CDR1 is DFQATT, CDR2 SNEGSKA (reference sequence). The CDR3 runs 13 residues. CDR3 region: CSYTTAGANVLTF. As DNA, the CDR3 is TGCAGTTATACAACCGCTGGGGCCAACGTCCTGACTTTC.